The sequence of this T cell receptor beta chain was determined in a study of T cells in Graves' hyperthyroidism and ophthalmopathy. Whole-study findings and limits: Clonotypes that were expanded in thyroid above 0.001 mostly appeared in blood too.

RNA transcripts served as the template for amplifying TCR beta CDR3 regions. The primer set for the first-round RT-PCR of the TCR CDR3 was HTBI. TCRdb itself ran the multiplex PCR reads through MiXCR, one entry per CDR3 protein. The repertoire has around 760,000 distinct CDR3 sequences, under 45% of them found once; the top ten carry more than 25%. In regard to this clonotype: Its target is not known. An end of the junction does not agree with germline; a read error may underlie this.

The study enrolled patients aged 18 to 65 with newly diagnosed hyperthyroidism of under 2 months' duration. Isolation of PBMCs was performed on 10 ml fresh peripheral blood. The CDR3 consists of 14 residues. The V gene is TRBV12-3 or TRBV12-4, the J gene TRBJ1-1, with 7 bases matching TRBD1. Material: blood. The receptor comes from a woman between 35 and 50 years old with Graves' hyperthyroidism. CDR3 nucleotide sequence: TGTGCCAGCAGTCCGAACAGGGACAGCACTGAAGCTTCCTTT. As protein: CASSPNRDSTEASF.